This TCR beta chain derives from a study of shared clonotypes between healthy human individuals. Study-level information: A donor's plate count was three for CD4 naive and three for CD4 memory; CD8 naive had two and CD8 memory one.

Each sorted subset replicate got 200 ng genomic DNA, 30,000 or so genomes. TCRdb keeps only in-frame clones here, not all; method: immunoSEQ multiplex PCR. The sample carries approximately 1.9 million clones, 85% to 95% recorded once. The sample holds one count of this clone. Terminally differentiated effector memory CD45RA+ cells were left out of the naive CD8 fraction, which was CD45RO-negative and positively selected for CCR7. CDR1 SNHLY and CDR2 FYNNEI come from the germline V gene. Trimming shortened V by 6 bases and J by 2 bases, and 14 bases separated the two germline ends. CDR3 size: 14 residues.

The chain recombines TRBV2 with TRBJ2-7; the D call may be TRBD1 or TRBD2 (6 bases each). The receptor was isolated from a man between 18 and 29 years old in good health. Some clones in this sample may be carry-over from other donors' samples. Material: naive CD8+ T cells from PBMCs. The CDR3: CASRLQGGTYEQYF. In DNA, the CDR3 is TGTGCCAGCAGGTTACAGGGAGGCACCTACGAGCAGTACTTC.